This passage covers 13 T cell receptor beta chains from one sample sequenced in a study of control samples from healthy donors and cancer patients. Some clones are missing from TCRdb's copy, which holds only in-frame ones; the method was immunoSEQ multiplex PCR. The sample contains 150,000 to 200,000 clones, around 91% of which appear only once. The material sequenced was blood. The receptors were gathered from a woman between 45 and 65 years old in good health.

The genes are TRBV2 and TRBJ1-2; D gene unclear. V was clipped by 2 bases and J by 4 bases, with 5 bases between them. This CDR3 has 12 residues. Germline lookup yields CDR1 SNHLY and CDR2 FYNNEI. The CDR3 protein is CASSEQSYGYTF. CDR3 in DNA: TGTGCCAGCAGTGAACAGTCCTATGGCTACACCTTC.

J is TRBJ1-2 and V is TRBV18; maybe TRBD1 (5 bases). Between the trimmed V and J ends, which lost 3 bases and 4 bases, there was a span of 15 bases. This CDR3 region has 15 residues. Germline CDR1 KGHSH, CDR2 LQKENI. The CDR3 DNA sequence: TGTGCCAGCTCACCGCGGGACGCATCTCCCTATGGCTACACCTTC. Protein product: CASSPRDASPYGYTF.

The chain joins TRBV4-3 to TRBJ1-2; tentative D call: TRBD1 (5 bases). The CDR3 length is 15 residues. Trimming removed 0 bases from V and 5 bases from J, with 13 bases in between. CDR1 LGHNA and CDR2 YSLEER come from the germline V gene. CDR3 protein: CASSQDLTARYGYTF. The DNA for the CDR3 is TGCGCCAGCAGCCAAGATCTGACAGCAAGATATGGCTACACCTTC.

The V and J genes are TRBV13 and TRBJ2-7; TRBD1 matches at 10 bases. This CDR3 is 15 amino acids long. V shed 5 bases, J shed 3 bases, and the junction held 7 bases outside the gene matches. Looked up from germline, CDR1 is PRHDT and CDR2 is FYEKMQ (reference sequence). CDR3 bases: TGTGCCAGCAGCCCAGTTGACAGGGGGCACTACGAGCAGTACTTC. This translates into CASSPVDRGHYEQYF.

The rearrangement links TRBV7-3 to TRBJ2-3, with D hard to call. This CDR3 region has 13 residues. The ends were cut back, 5 bases at V and 5 bases at J, with 11 bases in the middle. The V gene's germline CDR1 is SGHTA and CDR2 FQGTGA. The CDR3 DNA is TGTGCCAGCAGCCCCACCGGCGAAGATACGCAGTATTTT. This encodes CASSPTGEDTQYF.

The chain combines TRBV5-1 with TRBJ2-3; TRBD1 aligns across 10 bases. The CDR3 has 18 amino acids. The germline V gene has CDR1 SGHRS and CDR2 YFSETQ. The J segment lost 1 base and the V segment lost 0 bases, leaving 8 bases of the junction unmatched. This chain's CDR3 is CASSLVFSGTGGTDTQYF. The CDR3, as DNA: TGCGCCAGCAGCTTGGTCTTTAGTGGGACAGGGGGCACAGATACGCAGTATTTT.

The chain employs TRBV4-1 and TRBJ1-5, with D tentatively TRBD1 (6 bases). The germline gives CDR1 MGHRA, CDR2 YSYEKL. The CDR3 loop spans 17 amino acids. V was cut by 5 bases and J by 0 bases, with 17 bases left in between. The CDR3 DNA follows: TGCGCCAGCAGCTTATATGCCTGGACAGATAGCAATCAGCCCCAGCATTTT. This encodes CASSLYAWTDSNQPQHF.

The rearrangement links TRBV21-1 to TRBJ2-1. TRBV21-1 is a pseudogene locus. This CDR3 spans 15 amino acids. The CDR3 DNA is TGTGCCAGCAGATCGGCCGGACAGACTAGGGATGAGCAGTTCTTC. Encoded protein: CASRSAGQTRDEQFF.

This chain links TRBV27 with TRBJ1-2, with 8 bases aligning to TRBD1. The CDR3 runs 17 residues. V gave up 2 bases and J gave up 4 bases; unmatched junction bases: 12. CDR1 MNHEY and CDR2 SMNVEV come from the germline V gene (reference sequence). The CDR3 loop reads CASSLTLLTGVTYGYTF. As DNA, the CDR3 is TGTGCCAGCAGTTTAACGCTCCTGACAGGGGTCACCTATGGCTACACCTTC.

As DNA, the CDR3 is TGCAGCGTTGGGGTGAACGGTGAAAAACTGTTTTTT. Its protein is CSVGVNGEKLFF. The chain joins TRBV29-1 to TRBJ1-4, with D unresolved. CDR1 is SQVTM and CDR2 is ANQGSEA in the germline V gene. The CDR3 consists of 12 residues. Trimming shortened V by 4 bases and J by 7 bases, and 10 bases separated the two germline ends.

The chain joins TRBV29-1 to TRBJ1-1, with TRBD1 matching over 8 bases. In germline, CDR1 is SQVTM, CDR2 ANQGSEA. The CDR3 extends over 13 amino acids. After removal of 7 bases from V and 5 bases from J, the junction contained 9 bases not matched to a gene. CDR3 in amino acids: CSGGDRGGTEAFF. The CDR3, as DNA: TGCAGCGGGGGCGACAGGGGTGGGACTGAAGCTTTCTTT. Complete variable domain (other parts from reference TRBV29-1 and TRBJ1-1): SAVISQKPSRDICQRGTSLTIQCQVDSQVTMMFWYRQQPGQSLTLIATANQGSEATYESGFVIDKFPISRPNLTFSTLTVSNMSPEDSSIYLCSGGDRGGTEAFFGQGTRLTVV.

The rearrangement links TRBV21-1 to TRBJ1-4; TRBD1 is the table's D call and was not checked against the DNA. TRBV21-1 is labeled a pseudogene. This CDR3 comprises 19 residues. CDR3 bases: TGTGCCAGCAGCCGAAAACAGCCGGGACAGCCTTACTATATTCAAAAACTGTTTTTT. As protein: CASSRKQPGQPYYIQKLFF.

This clone was counted once. The gene calls are TRBV11-2 and TRBJ1-2; the D is unclear. The V and J ends lost 5 bases and 6 bases respectively, with 13 bases between them. The V gene's germline CDR1 is SGHAT and CDR2 FQNNGV. The CDR3 has 13 amino acids. The CDR3 coding sequence is TGTGCCAGCAGCCCCGGGTTTGGGGATGGCTACACCTTC. Its translation: CASSPGFGDGYTF.